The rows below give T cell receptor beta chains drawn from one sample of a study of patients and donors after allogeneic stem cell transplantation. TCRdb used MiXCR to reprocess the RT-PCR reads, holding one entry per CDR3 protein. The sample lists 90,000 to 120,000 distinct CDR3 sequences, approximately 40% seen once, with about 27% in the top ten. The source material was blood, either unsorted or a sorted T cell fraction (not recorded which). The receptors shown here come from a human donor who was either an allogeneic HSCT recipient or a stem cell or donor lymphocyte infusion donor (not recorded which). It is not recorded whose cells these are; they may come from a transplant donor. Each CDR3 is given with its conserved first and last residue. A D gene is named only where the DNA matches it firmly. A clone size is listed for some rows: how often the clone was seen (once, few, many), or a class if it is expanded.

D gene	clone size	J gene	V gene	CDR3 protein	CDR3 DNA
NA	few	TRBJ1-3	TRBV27	CASSSDPFSGNTIYF	TGTGCCAGCAGTTCGGATCCATTCTCTGGAAACACCATATATTTT
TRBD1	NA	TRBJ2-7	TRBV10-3	CAIGDRVSYEQYF	TGTGCCATCGGAGACAGGGTAAGCTACGAGCAGTACTTC
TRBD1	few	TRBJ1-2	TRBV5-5	CASSFGTGDRARGYTF	TGTGCCAGCAGCTTTGGGACAGGGGATCGGGCGCGGGGCTACACCTTC
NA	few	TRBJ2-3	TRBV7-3	CASGRQPTDTQYF	TGTGCCAGCGGGAGACAACCAACAGATACGCAGTATTTT
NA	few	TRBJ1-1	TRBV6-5	CASSSLGTEAFF	TGTGCCAGCAGCTCGTTAGGCACTGAAGCTTTCTTT
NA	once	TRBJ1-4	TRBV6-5	CASRTGTVNEKLFF	TGTGCCAGCAGAACCGGGACGGTTAATGAAAAACTGTTTTTT
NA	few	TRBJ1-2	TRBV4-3	CASSQGSHYGYTF	TGCGCCAGCAGCCAAGGTTCGCACTATGGCTACACCTTC
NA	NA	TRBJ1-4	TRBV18	CASSPTGPNEKLFF	TGTGCCAGCTCACCCACGGGTCCTAATGAAAAACTGTTTTTT
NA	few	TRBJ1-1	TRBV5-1	CASSLRAGPTEAFF	TGCGCCAGCAGCTTGCGTGCAGGGCCCACTGAAGCTTTCTTT
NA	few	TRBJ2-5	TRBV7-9	CASRGDRGGMETQYF	TGTGCCAGCAGGGGAGACAGGGGAGGGATGGAGACCCAGTACTTC
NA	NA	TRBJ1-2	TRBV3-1	CASSRRENYGYTF	TGTGCCAGCAGCCGCCGGGAGAACTATGGCTACACCTTC
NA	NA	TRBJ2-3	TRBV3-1	CASSPQGPWDTQYF	TGTGCCAGCAGCCCCCAGGGGCCTTGGGATACGCAGTATTTT
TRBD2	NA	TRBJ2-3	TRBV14	CASSAGLAGVYSGTDTQYF	TGTGCCAGCAGCGCGGGACTAGCGGGAGTGTATTCAGGCACAGATACGCAGTATTTT
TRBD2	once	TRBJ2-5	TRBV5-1	CASSLAGTSQYF	TGCGCCAGCAGCTTGGCGGGGACTAGCCAGTACTTC
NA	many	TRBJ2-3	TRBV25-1	CASSDNRGPTDTQYF	TGTGCCAGCAGTGACAACCGGGGCCCCACAGATACGCAGTATTTT
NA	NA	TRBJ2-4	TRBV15	CATSSYRGDKNIQYF	TGTGCCACCAGCAGCTACCGTGGAGACAAAAACATTCAGTACTTC
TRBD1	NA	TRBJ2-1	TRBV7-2	CASSTGTGVGNEQFF	TGTGCCAGCAGCACCGGGACAGGGGTGGGCAATGAGCAGTTCTTC
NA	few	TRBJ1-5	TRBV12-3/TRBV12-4	CASSRGSRPGGNQPQHF	TGTGCCAGCAGTCGGGGATCAAGGCCTGGGGGCAATCAGCCCCAGCATTTT
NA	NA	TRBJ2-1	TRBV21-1	CASSKVLGVSYNEQFF	TGTGCCAGCAGCAAAGTGTTGGGAGTATCCTACAATGAGCAGTTCTTC
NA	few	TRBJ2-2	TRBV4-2	CASSRGQPTGELFF	TGTGCCAGCAGCCGGGGACAACCCACCGGGGAGCTGTTTTTT
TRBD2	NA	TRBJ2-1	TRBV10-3	CAISSTRTSGINEQFF	TGTGCCATCAGCTCCACGAGGACTAGCGGGATCAATGAGCAGTTCTTC
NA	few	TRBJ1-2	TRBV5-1	CASSRLENDYGYTF	TGCGCCAGCAGCCGCCTCGAGAACGACTATGGCTACACCTTC
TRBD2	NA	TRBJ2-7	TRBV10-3	CAISEASGASYEQYF	TGTGCCATCAGTGAGGCTAGCGGGGCATCCTACGAGCAGTACTTC
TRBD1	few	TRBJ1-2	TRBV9	CASSALDRGRAHGYTF	TGTGCCAGCAGCGCCCTCGACAGGGGGCGCGCCCATGGCTACACCTTC
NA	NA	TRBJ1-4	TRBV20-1	CSARGRGGKLFF	TGCAGTGCTAGAGGTCGAGGGGGTAAACTGTTTTTT
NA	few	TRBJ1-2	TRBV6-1	CASSRREIYGYTF	TGTGCCAGCAGCCGCAGGGAGATCTATGGCTACACCTTC
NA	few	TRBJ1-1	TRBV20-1	CSARDRITEAFF	TGCAGTGCCCGGGACCGGATCACTGAAGCTTTCTTT
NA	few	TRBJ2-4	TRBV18	CASFPRTVVAKNIQYF	TGTGCCAGCTTCCCACGTACGGTGGTAGCCAAAAACATTCAGTACTTC
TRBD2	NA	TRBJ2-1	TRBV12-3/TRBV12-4	CASSYWGLAGDNEQFF	TGTGCCAGCTCCTACTGGGGACTAGCGGGGGACAATGAGCAGTTCTTC
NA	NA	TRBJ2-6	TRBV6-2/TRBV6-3	CASSYSKASGANVLTF	TGTGCCAGCAGTTACTCAAAGGCTTCTGGGGCCAACGTCCTGACTTTC
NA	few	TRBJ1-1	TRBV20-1	CSARSTRGTRSFF	TGCAGTGCTAGATCCACGCGGGGGACCCGGTCTTTCTTT
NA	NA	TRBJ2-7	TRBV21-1	CASSSATYEQYF	TGTGCCAGCAGCTCGGCCACCTACGAGCAGTACTTC
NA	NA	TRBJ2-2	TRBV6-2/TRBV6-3	CASSYAGATGELFF	TGTGCCAGCAGTTACGCAGGAGCCACCGGGGAGCTGTTTTTT
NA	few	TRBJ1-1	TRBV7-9	CASSSLVVGVLNTEAFF	TGTGCCAGCAGCTCCCTCGTGGTAGGGGTCTTGAACACTGAAGCTTTCTTT
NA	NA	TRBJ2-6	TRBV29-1	CSVETEHPLRSGANVLTF	TGCAGCGTTGAAACGGAACACCCTCTACGATCTGGGGCCAACGTCCTGACTTTC
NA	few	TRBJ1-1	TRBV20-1	CSAILGLGEAFF	TGCAGTGCTATTCTGGGGCTGGGTGAAGCTTTCTTT
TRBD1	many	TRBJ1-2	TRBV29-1	CSVLGQPANGYTF	TGCAGCGTTCTGGGACAGCCTGCTAATGGCTACACCTTC
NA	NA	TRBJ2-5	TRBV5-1	CASSRGHHQETQYF	TGCGCCAGCAGCCGGGGACACCACCAAGAGACCCAGTACTTC
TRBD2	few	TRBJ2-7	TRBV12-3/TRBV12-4	CASSRRLAGTYYEQYF	TGTGCCAGCAGCCGACGACTAGCGGGAACCTATTACGAGCAGTACTTC
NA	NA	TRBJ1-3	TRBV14	CASSQGFDGIGTIYF	TGTGCCAGCAGCCAAGGGTTTGACGGTATTGGCACCATATATTTT
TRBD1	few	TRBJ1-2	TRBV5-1	CASSSGTDYGYTF	TGCGCCAGCAGCTCAGGGACAGACTATGGCTACACCTTC
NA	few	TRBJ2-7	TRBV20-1	CSARDPLSYEQYF	TGCAGTGCTAGAGACCCCCTCTCCTACGAGCAGTACTTC
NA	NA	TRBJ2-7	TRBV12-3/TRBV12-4	CASSLGEPLATYEQYF	TGTGCCAGCAGTTTAGGGGAGCCACTAGCAACCTACGAGCAGTACTTC
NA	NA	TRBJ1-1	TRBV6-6	CASSGEILLNTEAFF	TGTGCCAGCAGTGGGGAGATACTCCTTAACACTGAAGCTTTCTTT
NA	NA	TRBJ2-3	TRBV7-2	CASILAGARADTQYF	NA
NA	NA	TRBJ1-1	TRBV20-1	CSASNLRESTEAFF	TGCAGTGCTAGTAATTTACGGGAGAGCACTGAAGCTTTCTTT
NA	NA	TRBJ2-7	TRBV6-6	CASSYSTSGYEQYF	TGTGCCAGCAGTTACTCGACCTCCGGTTACGAGCAGTACTTC
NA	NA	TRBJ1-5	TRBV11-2	CASSLGSHQPQHF	TGTGCCAGCAGCTTAGGGTCCCATCAGCCCCAGCATTTT
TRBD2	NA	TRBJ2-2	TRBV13	CASSPREGRSTGELFF	TGTGCCAGCAGCCCACGGGAGGGCCGTAGCACCGGGGAGCTGTTTTTT
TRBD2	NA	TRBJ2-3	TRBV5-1	CASSTGLATDTQYF	TGCGCCAGCAGCACCGGACTAGCCACAGATACGCAGTATTTT
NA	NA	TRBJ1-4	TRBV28	CASSFAGRQGREKLFF	TGTGCCAGCAGTTTCGCCGGCAGACAAGGCCGGGAAAAACTGTTTTTT
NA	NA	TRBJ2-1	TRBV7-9	CASSPRDRFDEQFF	TGTGCCAGCAGCCCACGAGACAGATTCGATGAGCAGTTCTTC
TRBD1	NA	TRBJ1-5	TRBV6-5	CASSPTGDQPQHF	TGTGCCAGCAGTCCCACAGGGGATCAGCCCCAGCATTTT
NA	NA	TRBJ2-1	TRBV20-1	CSARDIWPAADAYNEQFF	TGCAGTGCTAGAGATATTTGGCCGGCGGCGGATGCCTACAATGAGCAGTTCTTC
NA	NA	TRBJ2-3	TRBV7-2	CASSPGQGTDTQYF	TGTGCCAGCAGCCCAGGGCAGGGCACAGATACGCAGTATTTT
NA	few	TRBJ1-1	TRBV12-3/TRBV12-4	CASSEGSLRGNTEAFF	TGTGCCAGCAGTGAAGGGTCCCTAAGGGGAAACACTGAAGCTTTCTTT
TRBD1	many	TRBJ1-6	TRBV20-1	CSASRDRDSPLHF	TGCAGTGCTAGCCGGGACAGGGATTCACCCCTCCACTTT